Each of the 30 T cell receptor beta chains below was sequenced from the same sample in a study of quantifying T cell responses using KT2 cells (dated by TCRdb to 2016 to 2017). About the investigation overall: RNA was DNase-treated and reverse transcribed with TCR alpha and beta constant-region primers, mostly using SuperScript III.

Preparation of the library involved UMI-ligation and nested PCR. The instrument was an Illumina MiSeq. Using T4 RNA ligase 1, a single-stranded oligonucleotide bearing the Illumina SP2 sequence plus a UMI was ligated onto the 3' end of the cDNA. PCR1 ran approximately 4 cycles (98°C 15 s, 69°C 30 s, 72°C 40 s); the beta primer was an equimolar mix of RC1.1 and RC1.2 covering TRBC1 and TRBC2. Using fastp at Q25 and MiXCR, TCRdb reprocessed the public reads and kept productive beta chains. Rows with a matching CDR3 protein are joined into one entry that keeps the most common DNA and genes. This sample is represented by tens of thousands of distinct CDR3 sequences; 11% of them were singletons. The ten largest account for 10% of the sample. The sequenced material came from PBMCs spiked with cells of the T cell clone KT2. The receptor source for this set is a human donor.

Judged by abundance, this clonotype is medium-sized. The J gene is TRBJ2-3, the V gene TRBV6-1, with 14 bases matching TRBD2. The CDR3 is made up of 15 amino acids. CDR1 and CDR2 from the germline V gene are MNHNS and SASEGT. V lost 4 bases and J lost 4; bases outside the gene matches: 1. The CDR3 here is CASSGLAGGPDTQYF. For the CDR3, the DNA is TGTGCCAGCAGTGGACTAGCGGGAGGGCCAGATACGCAGTATTTT.

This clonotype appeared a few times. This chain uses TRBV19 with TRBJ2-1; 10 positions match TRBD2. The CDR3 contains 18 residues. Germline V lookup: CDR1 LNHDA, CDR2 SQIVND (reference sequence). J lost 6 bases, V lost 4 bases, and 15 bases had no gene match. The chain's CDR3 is CASSKGFRASGSTNEQFF. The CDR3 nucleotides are TGTGCCAGTAGTAAGGGGTTTCGGGCTAGCGGGAGTACCAATGAGCAGTTCTTC.

The CDR3 sequence is CASSLSLQETQYF. The CDR3 DNA is TGCGCCAGCAGCTTGAGCTTACAAGAGACCCAGTACTTC. The chain combines TRBV5-1 with TRBJ2-5; D remains ambiguous. CDR1 and CDR2 from the germline V gene are SGHRS and YFSETQ. V lost 1 base, J lost 2 bases, and 6 bases lay in between. The CDR3 consists of 13 residues.

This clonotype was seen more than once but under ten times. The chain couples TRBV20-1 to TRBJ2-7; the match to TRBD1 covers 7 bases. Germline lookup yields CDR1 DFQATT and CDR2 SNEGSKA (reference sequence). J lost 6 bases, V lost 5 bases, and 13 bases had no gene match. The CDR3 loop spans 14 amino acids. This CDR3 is CSAPPPGQLGEQYF. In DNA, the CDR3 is TGCAGTGCTCCCCCGCCGGGACAGCTTGGCGAGCAGTACTTC.

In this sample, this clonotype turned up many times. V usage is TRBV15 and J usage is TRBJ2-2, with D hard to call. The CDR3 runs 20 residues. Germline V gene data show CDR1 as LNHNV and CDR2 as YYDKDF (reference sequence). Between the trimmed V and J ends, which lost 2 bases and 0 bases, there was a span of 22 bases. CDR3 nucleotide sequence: TGTGCCACCAGCAGACCCGGTTTTAAACCAGGACGGTCGAACACCGGGGAGCTGTTTTTT. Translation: CATSRPGFKPGRSNTGELFF.

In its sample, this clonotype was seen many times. The CDR3 loop is CASSQATSGSDAQYF. Here the CDR3 DNA reads TGCGCCAGCAGCCAAGCTACTAGCGGGAGTGACGCGCAGTATTTT. The genes are TRBV4-3 and TRBJ2-3, with 11 bases fitting TRBD2. The CDR3 length is 15 residues. Germline V gene lookup returns CDR1 LGHNA and CDR2 YSLEER. Trimming cost V 1 base and J 10 bases; bases outside gene matches: 7.

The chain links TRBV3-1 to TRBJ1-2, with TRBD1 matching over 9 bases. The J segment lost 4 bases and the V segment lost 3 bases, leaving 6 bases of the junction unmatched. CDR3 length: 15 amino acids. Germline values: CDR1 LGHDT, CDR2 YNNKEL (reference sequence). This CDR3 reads CASSHTGGRSYGYTF. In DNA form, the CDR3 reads TGTGCCAGCAGCCATACAGGGGGCCGAAGCTATGGCTACACCTTC.

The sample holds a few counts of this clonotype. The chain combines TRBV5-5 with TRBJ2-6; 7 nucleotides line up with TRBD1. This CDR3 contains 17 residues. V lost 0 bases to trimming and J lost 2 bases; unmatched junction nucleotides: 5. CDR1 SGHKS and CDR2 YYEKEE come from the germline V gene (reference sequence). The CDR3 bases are TGTGCCAGCAGCTTGGGGACAGGTGGGCCTGGGGCCAACGTCCTGACTTTC. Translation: CASSLGTGGPGANVLTF.

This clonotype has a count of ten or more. The CDR3 DNA reads TGTGCCAGCAGCTTTACTATCTCGAGAAGGGATACGCAGTATTTT. It encodes CASSFTISRRDTQYF. The V gene is TRBV5-5, the J gene TRBJ2-3; D is unresolved. Germline V lookup: CDR1 SGHKS, CDR2 YYEKEE (reference sequence). Trimming removed 2 bases from V and 6 bases from J, with 16 bases in between. This CDR3 spans 15 amino acids.

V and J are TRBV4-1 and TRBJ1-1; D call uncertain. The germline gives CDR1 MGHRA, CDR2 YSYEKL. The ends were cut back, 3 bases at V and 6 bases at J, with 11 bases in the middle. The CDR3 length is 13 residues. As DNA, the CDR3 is TGCGCCAGCAGCCAGGACCCGAGGGCTGAAGCTTTCTTT. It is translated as CASSQDPRAEAFF.

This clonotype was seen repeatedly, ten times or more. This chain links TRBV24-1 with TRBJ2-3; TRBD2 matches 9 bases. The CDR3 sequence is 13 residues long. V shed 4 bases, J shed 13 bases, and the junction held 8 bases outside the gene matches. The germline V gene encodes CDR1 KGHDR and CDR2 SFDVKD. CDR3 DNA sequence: TGTGCCACCAGTGACCGCGGACTAGCGTCTAAGTATTTT. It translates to CATSDRGLASKYF.

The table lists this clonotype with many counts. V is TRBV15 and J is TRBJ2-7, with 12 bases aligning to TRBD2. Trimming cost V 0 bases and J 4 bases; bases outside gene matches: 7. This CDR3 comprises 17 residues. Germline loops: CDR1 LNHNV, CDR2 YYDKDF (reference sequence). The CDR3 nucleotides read TGTGCCACCAGCAGAGATGAAGGACTAGCGGGACGATACGAGCAGTACTTC. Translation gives CATSRDEGLAGRYEQYF.

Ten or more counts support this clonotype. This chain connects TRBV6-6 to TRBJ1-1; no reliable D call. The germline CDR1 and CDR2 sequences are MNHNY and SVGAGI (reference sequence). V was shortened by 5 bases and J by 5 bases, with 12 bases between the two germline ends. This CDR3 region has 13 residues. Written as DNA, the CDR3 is TGTGCCAGCAGTGAGATATCGTGGACTGAAGCTTTCTTT. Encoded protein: CASSEISWTEAFF.

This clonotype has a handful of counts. CDR3 DNA: TGTGCCAGCAGCTTCGACAGGGACGTCGGAAAACTGTTTTTT. This gives the protein CASSFDRDVGKLFF. The chain carries TRBV7-9 and TRBJ1-4; 7 bases align to TRBD1. After removal of 3 bases from V and 10 bases from J, the junction contained 8 bases not matched to a gene. The CDR3 sequence is 14 residues long. The germline V gene encodes CDR1 SEHNR and CDR2 FQNEAQ (reference sequence). Variable domain in full (rest from reference TRBV7-9 and TRBJ1-4): DTGVSQNPRHKITKRGQNVTFRCDPISEHNRLYWYRQTLGQGPEFLTYFQNEAQLEKSRLLSDRFSAERPKGSFSTLEIQRTEQGDSAMYLCASSFDRDVGKLFFGSGTQLSVL.

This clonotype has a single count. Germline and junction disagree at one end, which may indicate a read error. In nucleotides, the CDR3 is TGCAGTGCTAGAGAAAGGATCCAGGCTCCCAGCTCTAACTATGGCTACAACTTC. Translation: CSARERIQAPSSNYGYNF. The rearrangement links TRBV20-1 to TRBJ1-2; unclear D gene. The CDR3 contains 18 residues. Germline CDR1 DFQATT, CDR2 SNEGSKA (reference sequence).

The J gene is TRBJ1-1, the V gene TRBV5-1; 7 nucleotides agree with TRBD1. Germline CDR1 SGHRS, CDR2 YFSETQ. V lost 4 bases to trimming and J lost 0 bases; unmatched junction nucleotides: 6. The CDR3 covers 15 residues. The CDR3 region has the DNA TGCGCCAGCAGCGTGGACAGGAAAATGAACACTGAAGCTTTCTTT. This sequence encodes CASSVDRKMNTEAFF.

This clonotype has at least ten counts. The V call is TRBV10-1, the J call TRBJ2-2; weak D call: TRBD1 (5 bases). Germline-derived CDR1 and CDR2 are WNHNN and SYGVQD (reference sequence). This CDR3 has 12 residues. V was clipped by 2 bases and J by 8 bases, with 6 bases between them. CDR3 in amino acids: CASSEGAGELFF. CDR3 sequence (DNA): TGCGCCAGCAGTGAGGGGGCGGGGGAGCTGTTTTTT.

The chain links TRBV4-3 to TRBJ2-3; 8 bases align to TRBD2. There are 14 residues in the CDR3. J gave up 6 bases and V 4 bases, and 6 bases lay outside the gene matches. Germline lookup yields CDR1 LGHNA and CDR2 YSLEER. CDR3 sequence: CASSPSGGSDTQYF. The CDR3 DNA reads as TGCGCCAGCAGCCCCTCGGGGGGGTCCGATACGCAGTATTTT.

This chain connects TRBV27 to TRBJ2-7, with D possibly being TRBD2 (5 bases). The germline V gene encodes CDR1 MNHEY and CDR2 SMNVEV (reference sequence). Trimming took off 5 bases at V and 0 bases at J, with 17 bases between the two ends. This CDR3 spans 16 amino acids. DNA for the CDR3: TGTGCCAGCAGTGGTGCACGGAGCGGACCCTCCTACGAGCAGTACTTC. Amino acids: CASSGARSGPSYEQYF.

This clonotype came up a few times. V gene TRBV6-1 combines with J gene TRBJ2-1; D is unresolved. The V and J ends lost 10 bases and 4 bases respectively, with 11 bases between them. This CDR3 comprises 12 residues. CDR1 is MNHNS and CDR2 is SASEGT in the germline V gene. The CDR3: CATKIPYNEQFF. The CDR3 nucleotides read TGTGCCACCAAAATCCCGTACAATGAGCAGTTCTTC.

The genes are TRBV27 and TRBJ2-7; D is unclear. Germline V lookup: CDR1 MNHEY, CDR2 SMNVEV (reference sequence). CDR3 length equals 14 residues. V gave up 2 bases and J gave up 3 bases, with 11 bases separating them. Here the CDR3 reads CASSLTSNLYEQYF. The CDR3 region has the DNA TGTGCCAGCAGTTTAACGTCCAATCTCTACGAGCAGTACTTC.

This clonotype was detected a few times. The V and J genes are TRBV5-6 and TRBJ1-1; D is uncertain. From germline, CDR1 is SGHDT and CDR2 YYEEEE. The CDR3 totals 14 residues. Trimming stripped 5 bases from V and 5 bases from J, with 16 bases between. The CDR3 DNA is TGTGCCAGCAGACGGAGGAGTTCGGGGACTGAAGCTTTCTTT. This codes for CASRRRSSGTEAFF.

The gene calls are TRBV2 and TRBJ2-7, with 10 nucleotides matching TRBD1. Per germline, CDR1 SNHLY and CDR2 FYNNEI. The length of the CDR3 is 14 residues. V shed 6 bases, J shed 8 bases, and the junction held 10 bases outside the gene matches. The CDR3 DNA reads TGTGCCAGCAGCCCCGGGACAGGGGAAGAGAAGCAGTACTTC. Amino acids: CASSPGTGEEKQYF.

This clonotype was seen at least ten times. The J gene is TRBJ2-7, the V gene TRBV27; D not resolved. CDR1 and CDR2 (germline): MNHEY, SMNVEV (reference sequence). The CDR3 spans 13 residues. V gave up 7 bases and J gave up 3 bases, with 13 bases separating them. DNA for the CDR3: TGTGCCAGCAAGAGGTCTGGCTTCTACGAGCAGTACTTC. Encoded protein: CASKRSGFYEQYF.

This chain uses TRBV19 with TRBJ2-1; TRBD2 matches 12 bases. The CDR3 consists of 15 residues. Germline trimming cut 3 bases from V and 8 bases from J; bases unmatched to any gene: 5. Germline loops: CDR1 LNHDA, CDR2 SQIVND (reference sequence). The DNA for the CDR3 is TGTGCCAGTAGTATCCCTAGCGGGGGGGCATATGAGCAGTTCTTC. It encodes CASSIPSGGAYEQFF.

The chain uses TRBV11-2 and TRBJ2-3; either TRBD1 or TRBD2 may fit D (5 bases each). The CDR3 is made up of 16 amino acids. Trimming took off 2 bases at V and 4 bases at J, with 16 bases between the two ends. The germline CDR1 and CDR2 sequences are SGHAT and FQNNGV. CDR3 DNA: TGTGCCAGCAGCTTAAGGGTGTTGGGACCGGCAGATACGCAGTATTTT. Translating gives CASSLRVLGPADTQYF.

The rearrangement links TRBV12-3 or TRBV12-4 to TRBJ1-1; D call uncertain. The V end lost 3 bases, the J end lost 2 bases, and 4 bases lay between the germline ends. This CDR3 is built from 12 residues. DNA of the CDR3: TGTGCCAGCAGTTTGGAAAACACTGAAGCTTTCTTT. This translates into CASSLENTEAFF.

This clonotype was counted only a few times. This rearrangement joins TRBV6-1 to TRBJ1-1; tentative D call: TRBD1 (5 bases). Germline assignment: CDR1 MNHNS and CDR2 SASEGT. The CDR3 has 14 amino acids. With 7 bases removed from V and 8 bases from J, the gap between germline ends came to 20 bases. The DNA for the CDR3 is TGTGCCAGCACCGAAACTGGGGGGACGGAGGAAGCTTTCTTT. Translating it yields CASTETGGTEEAFF.

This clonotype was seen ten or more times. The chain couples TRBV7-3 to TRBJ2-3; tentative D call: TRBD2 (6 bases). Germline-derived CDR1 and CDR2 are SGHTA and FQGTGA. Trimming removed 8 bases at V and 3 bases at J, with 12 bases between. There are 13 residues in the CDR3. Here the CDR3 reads CASSGSRTDTQYF. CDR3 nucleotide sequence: TGTGCCAGCTCCGGGAGCAGGACAGATACGCAGTATTTT.

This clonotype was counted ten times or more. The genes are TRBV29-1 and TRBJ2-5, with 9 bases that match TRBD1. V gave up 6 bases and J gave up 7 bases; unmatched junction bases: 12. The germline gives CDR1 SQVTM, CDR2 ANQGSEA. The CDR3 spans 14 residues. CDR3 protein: CSVDQTGGVGTQYF. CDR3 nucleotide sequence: TGCAGCGTCGATCAAACAGGGGGCGTTGGGACCCAGTACTTC. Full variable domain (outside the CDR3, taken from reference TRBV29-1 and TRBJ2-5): SAVISQKPSRDICQRGTSLTIQCQVDSQVTMMFWYRQQPGQSLTLIATANQGSEATYESGFVIDKFPISRPNLTFSTLTVSNMSPEDSSIYLCSVDQTGGVGTQYFGPGTRLLVL.